One sample yielded the 28 T cell receptor beta chains listed below, sequenced in a study of molecular identifiers for immune sequencing clone quantification. TCRdb re-called the PCR reads through MiXCR, storing one row per CDR3 protein. Among 600,000 to 650,000 distinct CDR3 sequences listed, 15% to 20% were seen once. The sample was naive CD8+ T cells from blood, with Jurkat cell RNA spiked in. Subset meaning: FACS-sorted CD8+CD4-CCR7+CD45RA+ naive T cells. The receptors here all came from a human donor in good health. Some libraries in this study had Jurkat cell RNA spiked in.

This clonotype was observed many times. This chain connects TRBV7-2 to TRBJ2-5, with D hard to call. The CDR3 covers 15 residues. Trimming removed 4 bases at V and 0 bases at J, with 12 bases between. Germline CDR1 and CDR2: SGHTA and FQGNSA. The CDR3 DNA reads as TGTGCCAGCAGCTCCGGACCCACGTACCAAGAGACCCAGTACTTC. It is translated as CASSSGPTYQETQYF.

Concerning this clonotype itself: A much larger clone is a single base away; this may be a read error. CDR3 coding DNA: TGTGCCAGCAGTGACCCAGAATACGCTAGCACAGCTACGCAGTATTTT. Amino acids: CASSDPEYASTATQYF. The chain joins TRBV2 to TRBJ2-3; D is perhaps TRBD2 (5 bases). The CDR3 consists of 16 residues. Germline CDR1 reads SNHLY; CDR2 reads FYNNEI.

This sequence joins TRBV6-1 and TRBJ1-6; tentatively, D is TRBD1 (5 bases). V lost 3 bases, J lost 6 bases, and 15 bases lay in between. The CDR3 is 16 residues long. Germline CDR1 MNHNS, CDR2 SASEGT. CDR3 bases: TGTGCCAGCAGTGAGGGAGAGGGGATCTGTAATTCACCCCTCCACTTT. Its translation is CASSEGEGICNSPLHF.

This clonotype was counted only a few times. The chain couples TRBV10-1 to TRBJ2-7, with TRBD2 matching over 11 bases. The CDR3 length is 15 residues. V trimming: 11 bases; J trimming: 6 bases; junction bases outside the gene matches: 15. CDR1 is WNHNN, CDR2 SYGVQD, per germline (reference sequence). In DNA, the CDR3 is TGCGCCGACAAAAAGACTAGCGGGACTGCCTGCGAGCAGTACTTC. Its translation: CADKKTSGTACEQYF.

This clonotype occurred many times. The J gene is TRBJ2-3, the V gene TRBV20-1; D call uncertain. This CDR3 comprises 14 residues. Trimming shortened V by 3 bases and J by 0 bases, and 10 bases separated the two germline ends. Germline assignment: CDR1 DFQATT and CDR2 SNEGSKA (reference sequence). CDR3 sequence reads: CSARLPHSTDTQYF. In DNA form, the CDR3 reads TGCAGTGCTAGGTTACCTCATAGCACAGATACGCAGTATTTT.

This clonotype was seen repeatedly, ten times or more. This chain links TRBV7-2 with TRBJ1-1; D gene unclear. The CDR3 has 13 residues. V lost 1 base, J lost 5 bases, and 8 bases lay in between. The germline CDR1 and CDR2 sequences are SGHTA and FQGNSA. CDR3 region: CASSLVAWTEAFF. The CDR3 DNA reads TGTGCCAGCAGCTTAGTTGCCTGGACTGAAGCTTTCTTT. The variable domain in full, completed from reference TRBV7-2 and TRBJ1-1, reads GAGVSQSPSNKVTEKGKDVELRCDPISGHTALYWYRQSLGQGLEFLIYFQGNSAPDKSGLPSDRFSAERTGGSVSTLTIQRTQQEDSAVYLCASSLVAWTEAFFGQGTRLTVV.

Ten or more counts support this clonotype. The chain joins TRBV20-1 to TRBJ1-6; no firm D call. Germline values: CDR1 DFQATT, CDR2 SNEGSKA (reference sequence). CDR3 length equals 15 residues. The V end was cut by 3 bases, the J end by 0 bases, with 9 bases between. The CDR3 sequence is CSASGGSSYNSPLHF. The CDR3 coding sequence is TGCAGTGCTAGTGGCGGAAGCTCCTATAATTCACCCCTCCACTTT.

This clonotype was seen once. The V gene is TRBV12-5, the J gene TRBJ1-2; D uncertain. The CDR3 contains 13 residues. From germline, CDR1 is LGHNT and CDR2 FRNRAP. V was trimmed by 0 bases and J by 7 bases, leaving 9 bases between them. DNA for the CDR3: TGTGCTAGTGGTTTGGTACCGACATCTGGCTACACCTTC. Translating gives CASGLVPTSGYTF.

This clonotype occurred many times. The CDR3 is CASSSRDRRTNYGYTF. CDR3 nucleotide sequence: TGTGCCAGCAGTTCCCGGGACAGGAGGACTAACTATGGCTACACCTTC. The V and J genes are TRBV28 and TRBJ1-2; the match to TRBD1 covers 8 bases. Germline loops: CDR1 MDHEN, CDR2 SYDVKM. V shed 4 bases and J 0 bases; nucleotides not matched to a gene: 7. This CDR3 region has 16 residues.

There are a few counts of this clonotype. The chain carries TRBV2 and TRBJ2-1; D may correspond to TRBD1 or TRBD2 (5 bases each). The length of the CDR3 is 15 residues. CDR1 and CDR2 from the germline V gene are SNHLY and FYNNEI. Trimming removed 9 bases at V and 7 bases at J, with 22 bases between. CDR3 loop: CARARDAVSSNEQFF. The CDR3 coding sequence is TGTGCCAGGGCTAGGGACGCCGTCTCCTCTAATGAGCAGTTCTTC.

The genes are TRBV19 and TRBJ2-7, with D possibly being TRBD1 (6 bases). The V end was cut by 3 bases, the J end by 2 bases, with 8 bases between. This CDR3 has 13 residues. The germline V gene encodes CDR1 LNHDA and CDR2 SQIVND (reference sequence). CDR3 region: CASSMRTAYEQYF. CDR3 in DNA: TGTGCCAGTAGTATGAGGACAGCCTACGAGCAGTACTTC.

The chain employs TRBV5-4 and TRBJ1-2, with 9 bases matching TRBD1. The CDR3 consists of 17 residues. Germline loops: CDR1 SGHNT, CDR2 YYREEE (reference sequence). J lost 3 bases, V lost 0 bases, and 9 bases had no gene match. The CDR3 reads CASSLAISTGGHYGYTF. The CDR3, as DNA: TGTGCCAGCAGCTTGGCCATTTCGACAGGGGGTCACTATGGCTACACCTTC.

Remarks on this clonotype: A much larger clone is a single base away; this may be a read error. The gene calls are TRBV19 and TRBJ1-1; the D is unclear. This CDR3 spans 11 amino acids. Trimming took 6 bases from V and 9 from J, leaving 11 bases between them. Germline lookup yields CDR1 LNHDA and CDR2 SQIVND (reference sequence). CDR3: CASRISLQAFF. Written as DNA, the CDR3 is TGTGCCAGTAGGATTTCGCTTCAAGCTTTCTTT.

The chain uses TRBV12-5 and TRBJ2-7; D ambiguous. CDR1 is LGHNT, CDR2 FRNRAP, per germline. The CDR3 is 11 residues long. The V and J ends lost 0 bases and 5 bases respectively, with 2 bases between them. In DNA form, the CDR3 reads TGTGCTAGTGGTTTGGTAGACGAGCAGTACTTC. Its translation is CASGLVDEQYF.

The rearrangement uses TRBV14 and TRBJ2-7; D unresolved. The CDR3 has 15 amino acids. V lost 0 bases to trimming and J lost 3 bases, with 12 bases between them. The germline gives CDR1 SGHDN, CDR2 FVKESK. The CDR3 region has the DNA TGTGCCAGCAGCCAAGAAGAACAGCCGATCTACGAGCAGTACTTC. Amino acids: CASSQEEQPIYEQYF.

This clonotype was seen many times. This chain uses TRBV12-3 or TRBV12-4 with TRBJ2-3; 7 nucleotides agree with TRBD1. The V gene end was trimmed by 2 bases and the J gene end by 0 bases; junction bases not matched to a gene: 5. The CDR3 runs 16 residues. CDR3 sequence reads: CASSLSVTGSTDTQYF. The DNA of the CDR3 is TGTGCCAGCAGTTTATCTGTGACAGGGAGCACAGATACGCAGTATTTT.

This clonotype was seen a few times. The chain employs TRBV6-5 and TRBJ1-2; 8 nucleotides align to TRBD1. Trimming removed 6 bases from V and 6 bases from J; junction bases left unmatched: 6. Germline CDR1 MNHEY, CDR2 SVGAGI. The CDR3 sequence is 13 residues long. This CDR3 is CASRHQGADGYTF. The CDR3 region has the DNA TGTGCCAGCAGGCATCAGGGGGCAGATGGCTACACCTTC.

This clonotype was counted many times. The chain combines TRBV20-1 with TRBJ2-3; D is possibly TRBD1 (6 bases). Germline V gene lookup returns CDR1 DFQATT and CDR2 SNEGSKA (reference sequence). Trimming stripped 2 bases from V and 0 bases from J, with 21 bases between. There are 18 residues in the CDR3. CDR3 coding DNA: TGCAGTGCTAGACGTCCCGGGACATCACAAGTTAGCACAGATACGCAGTATTTT. Amino acid sequence: CSARRPGTSQVSTDTQYF.

In regard to this clonotype: A much bigger clone sits one base away, suggesting this may be a read error. V gene TRBV25-1 combines with J gene TRBJ2-3; no definite D call. Trimming removed 8 bases at V and 4 bases at J, with 10 bases between. Germline CDR1 reads MGHDK; CDR2 reads SYGVNS. The CDR3 is made up of 12 amino acids. CDR3: CASGWMPDTQYF. CDR3 DNA: TGTGCCAGCGGCTGGATGCCAGATACGCAGTATTTT.

Many counts were recorded for this clonotype. The rearrangement uses TRBV2 and TRBJ1-1; D gene ambiguous. This CDR3 is built from 13 residues. The V gene lost 9 bases and the J gene lost 1 base, with 12 bases spanning the gap. CDR1 and CDR2 (germline): SNHLY, FYNNEI. This chain's CDR3 is CARRGRGNTEAFF. The DNA for the CDR3 is TGTGCCAGGAGAGGACGGGGGAACACTGAAGCTTTCTTT.

This clonotype was recorded at least ten times. This chain connects TRBV12-5 to TRBJ2-1; D call uncertain. V was cut by 2 bases and J by 0 bases, with 11 bases left in between. The length of the CDR3 is 16 residues. The germline CDR1 and CDR2 sequences are LGHNT and FRNRAP. The CDR3 coding sequence is TGTGCTAGTGGTTTGATCGGTCCGAGCTCCTACAATGAGCAGTTCTTC. Protein sequence: CASGLIGPSSYNEQFF.

This clonotype was counted many times. This chain uses TRBV5-4 with TRBJ2-5, with TRBD2 matching over 9 bases. The germline CDR1 and CDR2 sequences are SGHNT and YYREEE (reference sequence). The V gene end was trimmed by 4 bases and the J gene end by 4 bases; junction bases not matched to a gene: 8. The CDR3 runs to 15 residues. CDR3 bases: TGTGCCAGCAGCGTTAGCGGGGGCGGGGCAGAGACCCAGTACTTC. This encodes CASSVSGGGAETQYF.

The sample holds many counts of this clonotype. The rearrangement links TRBV7-9 to TRBJ2-1, with D hard to call. The CDR3 totals 11 residues. The V end was cut by 5 bases, the J end by 6 bases, with 5 bases between. Looked up from germline, CDR1 is SEHNR and CDR2 is FQNEAQ (reference sequence). CDR3 loop: CASSDINEQFF. The CDR3 coding sequence is TGTGCCAGCAGCGATATCAATGAGCAGTTCTTC.

The sample holds a few counts of this clonotype. The J gene is TRBJ2-5, the V gene TRBV20-1; 8 bases align to TRBD2. Germline V gene data show CDR1 as DFQATT and CDR2 as SNEGSKA (reference sequence). V shed 3 bases, J shed 5 bases, and the junction held 2 bases outside the gene matches. This CDR3 contains 12 residues. The CDR3 loop reads CSASGGGETQYF. The CDR3 DNA sequence: TGCAGTGCTAGCGGCGGGGGGGAGACCCAGTACTTC.

This clonotype was seen repeatedly, ten times or more. The J gene is TRBJ2-7, the V gene TRBV11-2; no definite D call. The CDR3 runs to 15 residues. Trimming stripped 0 bases from V and 7 bases from J, with 16 bases between. CDR1 is SGHAT and CDR2 is FQNNGV in the germline V gene. The CDR3 DNA reads as TGTGCCAGCAGCTTAGATTTTCCCAGGTACGGAGAGCAGTACTTC. It is translated as CASSLDFPRYGEQYF.

This clonotype appeared a single time. A read error is possible here, since a much larger clone lies one base away. This chain uses TRBV4-1 with TRBJ2-7, with TRBD1 as a possible D gene (6 bases). Germline loops: CDR1 MGHRA, CDR2 YSYEKL. The length of the CDR3 is 15 residues. V was cut by 0 bases and J by 2 bases, with 11 bases left in between. The CDR3 spells CASSQEQGRTYEQYF. The CDR3 region has the DNA TGCGCCAGCAGCCAAGAACAGGGTAGAACCTACGAGCAGTACTTC.

This clonotype was seen ten or more times. CDR3 amino acids: CSARVSGTGYEQYF. The CDR3 DNA reads TGCAGTGCTAGAGTGTCCGGGACAGGTTACGAGCAGTACTTC. The chain has TRBV20-1 and TRBJ2-7; 8 positions match TRBD1. The CDR3 length is 14 residues. Germline-derived CDR1 and CDR2 are DFQATT and SNEGSKA (reference sequence). Germline trimming cut 1 base from V and 4 bases from J; bases unmatched to any gene: 6.

The sample holds many counts of this clonotype. The chain joins TRBV15 to TRBJ1-1; possible D gene TRBD1, 5 bases. This CDR3 is built from 16 residues. The germline gives CDR1 LNHNV, CDR2 YYDKDF (reference sequence). V was cut by 5 bases and J by 0 bases, with 16 bases left in between. The CDR3 DNA follows: TGTGCCACCAGCCCCTGGGACCGGACAATGAACACTGAAGCTTTCTTT. It yields the protein CATSPWDRTMNTEAFF.